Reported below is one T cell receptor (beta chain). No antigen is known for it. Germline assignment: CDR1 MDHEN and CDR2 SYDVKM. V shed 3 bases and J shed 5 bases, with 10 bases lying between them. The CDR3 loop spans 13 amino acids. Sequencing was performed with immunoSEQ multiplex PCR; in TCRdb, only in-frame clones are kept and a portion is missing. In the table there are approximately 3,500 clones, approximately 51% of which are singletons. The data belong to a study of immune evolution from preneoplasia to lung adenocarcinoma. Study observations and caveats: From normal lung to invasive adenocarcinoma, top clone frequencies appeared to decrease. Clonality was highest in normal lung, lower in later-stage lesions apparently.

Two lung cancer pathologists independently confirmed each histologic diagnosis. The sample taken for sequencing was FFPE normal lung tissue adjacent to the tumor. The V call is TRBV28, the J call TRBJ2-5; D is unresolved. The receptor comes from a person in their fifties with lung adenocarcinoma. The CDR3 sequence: CASSFRFAETQYF. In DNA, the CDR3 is TGTGCCAGCAGTTTTCGTTTTGCGGAGACCCAGTACTTC.